A single sample gave rise to the 2 T cell receptor beta chains below, sequenced in a study of CD8 T cells in ankylosing spondylitis (dated by TCRdb to between 2016 and 2019). These receptors lack a known antigen. The library came from 5' RACE. The sample was run on an Illumina HiSeq 2500. Through fastp at Q25 and MiXCR, TCRdb rebuilt clones from the public reads, retaining in-frame beta chains. Here each entry gathers all rows of one CDR3 protein and keeps the most common genes and DNA. The sample records a few hundred thousand distinct CDR3 sequences, 12% of which are singletons. Approximately 7% of the sample is in the top ten clones. The investigation overall reported the following: Blood from ankylosing spondylitis patients appeared to be characterized by a TCR beta motif composed of several highly homologous amino acid variants.

The sequenced sample consisted of blood, either unsorted or a sorted T cell fraction (not recorded which). The receptors originated from a male donor with ankylosing spondylitis.

This clonotype was counted ten times or more. The J gene is TRBJ2-1, the V gene TRBV3-1; D possibly uses TRBD1 or TRBD2 (5 bases each). Trimming pared 2 bases from V and 11 bases from J, leaving 16 bases between. Germline V gene sequence: CDR1 LGHDT, CDR2 YNNKEL (reference sequence). This CDR3 is 14 amino acids long. The CDR3 here is CASSQPGTGTQQFF. CDR3 sequence (DNA): TGTGCCAGCAGCCAACCCGGGACCGGGACGCAGCAGTTCTTC.

This clonotype turned up a few times. The chain combines TRBV7-9 with TRBJ1-1, with TRBD1 as a possible D gene (5 bases). V was pared by 4 bases and J by 7 bases, with 13 bases between. The CDR3 contains 13 residues. In germline, CDR1 is SEHNR, CDR2 FQNEAQ (reference sequence). CDR3 in DNA: TGTGCCAGCAGCTCAGCCGGGACCCTTGAAGCTTTCTTT. Protein product: CASSSAGTLEAFF.